This entry concerns a single T cell receptor beta chain. This CDR3 comprises 17 residues. Trimming cost V 3 bases and J 2 bases; bases outside gene matches: 9. Germline CDR1 is MNHEY and CDR2 is SMNVEV (reference sequence). A fixed DNA input of about 0.35 ug was used per bulk PBMC sample. Here immunoSEQ multiplex PCR was the method, and the copy in TCRdb shows in-frame clones only, minus some. The sample consists of about 4,800 clones, roughly 86% of them appearing once. The record originates from a study of blood T cell dynamics during melanoma immunotherapy. Looking at the study overall: Standard first-line treatment here was pembrolizumab or nivolumab plus ipilimumab in metastatic melanoma.

Time point specified: pre-treatment baseline. Response was assessed by RECIST 1.1 at 12 weeks, except a couple of rapid progressors. This rearrangement joins TRBV27 to TRBJ1-5; 8 bases agree with TRBD1. This sequence was found in a human donor with melanoma. The specimen comprised blood, sampled from a patient treated with checkpoint blockade. Here the CDR3 DNA reads TGTGCCAGCAGTTTCTGGCCAGGGGGCGCCGGCAATCAGCCCCAGCATTTT. Protein: CASSFWPGGAGNQPQHF.